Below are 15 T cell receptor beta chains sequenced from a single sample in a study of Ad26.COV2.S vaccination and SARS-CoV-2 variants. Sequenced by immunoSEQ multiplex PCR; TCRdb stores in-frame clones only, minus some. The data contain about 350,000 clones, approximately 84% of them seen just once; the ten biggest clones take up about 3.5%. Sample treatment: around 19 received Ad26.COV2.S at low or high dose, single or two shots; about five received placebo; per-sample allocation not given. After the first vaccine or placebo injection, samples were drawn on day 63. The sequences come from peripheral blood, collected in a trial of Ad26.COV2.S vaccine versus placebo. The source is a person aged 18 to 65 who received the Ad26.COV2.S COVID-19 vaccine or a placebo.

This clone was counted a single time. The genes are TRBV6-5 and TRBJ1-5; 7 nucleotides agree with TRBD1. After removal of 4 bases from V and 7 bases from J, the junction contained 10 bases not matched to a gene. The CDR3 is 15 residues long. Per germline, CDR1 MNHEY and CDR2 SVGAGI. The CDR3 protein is CASSSGQPQGQPQHF. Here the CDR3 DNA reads TGTGCCAGCAGTTCGGGACAGCCCCAAGGGCAGCCCCAGCATTTT.

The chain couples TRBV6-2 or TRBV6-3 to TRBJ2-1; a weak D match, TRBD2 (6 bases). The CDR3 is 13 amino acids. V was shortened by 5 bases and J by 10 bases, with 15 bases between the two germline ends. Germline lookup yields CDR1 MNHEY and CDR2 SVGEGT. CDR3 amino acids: CASSDPDYREQFF. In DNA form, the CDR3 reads TGTGCCAGCAGTGATCCGGACTACCGAGAGCAGTTCTTC.

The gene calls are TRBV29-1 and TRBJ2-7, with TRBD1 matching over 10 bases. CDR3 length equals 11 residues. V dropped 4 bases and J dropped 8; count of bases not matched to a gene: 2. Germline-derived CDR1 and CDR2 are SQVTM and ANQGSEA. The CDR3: CSVGQGAKQYF. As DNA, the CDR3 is TGCAGCGTTGGACAGGGGGCGAAGCAGTACTTC.

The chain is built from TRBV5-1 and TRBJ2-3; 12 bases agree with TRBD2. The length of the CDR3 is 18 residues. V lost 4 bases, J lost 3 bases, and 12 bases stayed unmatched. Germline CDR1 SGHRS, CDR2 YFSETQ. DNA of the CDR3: TGCGCCAGCAGCCCTACACCCCTAGCGGGAGGGATGACAGATACGCAGTATTTT. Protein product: CASSPTPLAGGMTDTQYF.

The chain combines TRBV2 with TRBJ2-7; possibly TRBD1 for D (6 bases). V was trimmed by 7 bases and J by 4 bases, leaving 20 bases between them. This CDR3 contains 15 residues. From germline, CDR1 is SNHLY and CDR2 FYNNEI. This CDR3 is CASNRDTAGLYEQYF. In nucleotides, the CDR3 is TGTGCCAGCAATAGGGACACGGCCGGCTTGTACGAGCAGTACTTC.

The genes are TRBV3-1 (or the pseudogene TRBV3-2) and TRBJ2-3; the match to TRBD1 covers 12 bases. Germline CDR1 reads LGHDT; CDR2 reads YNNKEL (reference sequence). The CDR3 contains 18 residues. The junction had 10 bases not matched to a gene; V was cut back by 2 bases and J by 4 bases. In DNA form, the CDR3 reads TGTGCCAGCAGCCAACCACCCGTCGGGGACAGGGGGCCAGATACGCAGTATTTT. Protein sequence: CASSQPPVGDRGPDTQYF.

The CDR3 bases are TGTGCCTGGACTAGCCCCCACCGGGACAGGGGACGTGGGAACACTGAAGCTTTCTTT. It yields the protein CAWTSPHRDRGRGNTEAFF. The rearrangement joins TRBV30 to TRBJ1-1, with 10 bases that match TRBD1. V lost 4 bases and J lost 1; bases outside the gene matches: 18. This CDR3 has 19 residues. The germline CDR1 and CDR2 sequences are GTSNPN and SVGIG (reference sequence).

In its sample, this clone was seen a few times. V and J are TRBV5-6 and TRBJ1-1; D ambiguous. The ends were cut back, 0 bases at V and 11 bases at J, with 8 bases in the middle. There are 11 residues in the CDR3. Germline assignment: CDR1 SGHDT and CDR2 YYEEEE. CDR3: CASSLGGAAFF. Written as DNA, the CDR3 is TGTGCCAGCAGCTTGGGTGGTGCGGCTTTCTTT.

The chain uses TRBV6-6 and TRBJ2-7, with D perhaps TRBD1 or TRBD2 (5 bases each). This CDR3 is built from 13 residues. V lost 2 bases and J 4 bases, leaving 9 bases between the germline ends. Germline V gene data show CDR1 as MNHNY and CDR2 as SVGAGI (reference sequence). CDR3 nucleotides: TGTGCCAGCAGTTACGGGGCGGGTTACGAGCAGTACTTC. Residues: CASSYGAGYEQYF.

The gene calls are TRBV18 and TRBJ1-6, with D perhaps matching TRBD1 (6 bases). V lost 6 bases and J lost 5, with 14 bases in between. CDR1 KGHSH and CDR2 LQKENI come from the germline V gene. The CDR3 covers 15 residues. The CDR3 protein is CASSELTGNNSPLHF. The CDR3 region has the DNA TGTGCCAGCTCTGAATTAACAGGGAATAATTCACCCCTCCACTTT.

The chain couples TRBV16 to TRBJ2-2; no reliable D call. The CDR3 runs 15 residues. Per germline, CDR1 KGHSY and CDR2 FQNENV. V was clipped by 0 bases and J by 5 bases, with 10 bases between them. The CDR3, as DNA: TGTGCCAGCAGCCAATCCCCCTCGTGGACCGGGGAGCTGTTTTTT. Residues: CASSQSPSWTGELFF. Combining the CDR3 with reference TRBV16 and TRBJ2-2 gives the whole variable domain GEEVAQTPKHLVRGEGQKAKLYCAPIKGHSYVFWYQQVLKNEFKFLISFQNENVFDETGMPKERFSAKCLPNSPCSLEIQATKLEDSAVYFCASSQSPSWTGELFFGEGSRLTVL.

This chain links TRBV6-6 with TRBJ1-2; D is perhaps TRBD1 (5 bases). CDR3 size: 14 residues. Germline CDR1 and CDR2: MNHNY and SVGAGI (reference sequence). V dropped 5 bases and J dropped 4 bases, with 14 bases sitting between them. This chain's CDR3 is CASSLGEGGYGYTF. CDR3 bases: TGTGCCAGCAGTCTGGGGGAGGGCGGCTATGGCTACACCTTC.

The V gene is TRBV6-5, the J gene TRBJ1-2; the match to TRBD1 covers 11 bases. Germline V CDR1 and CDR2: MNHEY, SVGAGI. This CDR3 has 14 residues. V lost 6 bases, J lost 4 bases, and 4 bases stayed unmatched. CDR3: CASSRDRGSYGYTF. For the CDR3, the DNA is TGTGCCAGCAGCCGGGACAGGGGGTCCTATGGCTACACCTTC.

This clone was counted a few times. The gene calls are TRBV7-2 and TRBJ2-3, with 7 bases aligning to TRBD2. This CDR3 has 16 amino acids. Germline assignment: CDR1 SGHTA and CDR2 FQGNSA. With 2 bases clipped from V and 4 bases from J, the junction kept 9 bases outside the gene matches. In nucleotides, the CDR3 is TGTGCCAGCAGCTTAAGGGGCGGGGGAACCCCAGATACGCAGTATTTT. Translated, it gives CASSLRGGGTPDTQYF.

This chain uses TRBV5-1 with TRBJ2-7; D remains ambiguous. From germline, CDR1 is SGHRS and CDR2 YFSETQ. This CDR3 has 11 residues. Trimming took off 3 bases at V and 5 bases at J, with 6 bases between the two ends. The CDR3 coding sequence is TGCGCCAGCAGCTCACCAGACGAGCAGTACTTC. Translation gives CASSSPDEQYF.